This T cell receptor (beta chain) was recorded in a study of cytomegalovirus exposure and HLA in healthy donors. Notes on the study in general: Reports showed the classifier diagnosing cytomegalovirus status with high specificity and sensitivity.

The table came from immunoSEQ multiplex PCR; TCRdb's copy has only in-frame clones and leaves some out. The sample lists about 120,000 clones, more than 85% occurring once. A remark on this clone: The antigen is not known. At the DNA level, this CDR3 is encoded by other sequences in the same sample as well.

The V and J ends lost 4 bases and 3 bases respectively, with 4 bases between them. The germline V gene encodes CDR1 SGHNT and CDR2 YYREEE (reference sequence). The CDR3 sequence is 11 residues long. Separate from the approximately 670-subject first cohort was the approximately 130-subject validation cohort, to which the donors belonged. This clonotype was sampled from a man younger than 35 in good health and CMV-seropositive. The chain uses TRBV5-4 and TRBJ2-5; D is unclear. Sequenced material: PBMCs. Here the CDR3 reads CASSLEETQYF. CDR3 bases: TGTGCCAGCAGCCTTGAAGAGACCCAGTACTTC. The full variable domain, rest sourced from reference TRBV5-4 and TRBJ2-5, is ETGVTQSPTHLIKTRGQQVTLRCSSQSGHNTVSWYQQALGQGPQFIFQYYREEENGRGNFPPRFSGLQFPNYSSELNVNALELDDSALYLCASSLEETQYFGPGTRLLVL.